One sample yielded the 14 T cell receptor beta chains listed below, sequenced in a study of T-cell memory formation after mild COVID-19. TCRdb itself ran the 5' RACE reads through MiXCR, one entry per CDR3 protein. The sample lists about 400,000 distinct CDR3 sequences, approximately 15% occurring once. What was sequenced was PBMCs or a T cell subset sorted from them (not recorded which). Every receptor here comes from a man between 18 and 29 years old who had mild COVID-19 (a few samples of this study predate the infection). Cell type and time point are not known.

The chain has TRBV29-1 and TRBJ1-2; TRBD1 aligns across 9 bases. The CDR3 runs 16 residues. V lost 7 bases and J lost 6; bases outside the gene matches: 18. Germline lookup yields CDR1 SQVTM and CDR2 ANQGSEA. The CDR3 spells CSAGPVQGAPVNGYTF. CDR3 sequence (DNA): TGCAGCGCTGGCCCCGTACAGGGGGCGCCGGTGAATGGCTACACCTTC.

This clonotype was picked up many times. This chain uses TRBV7-2 with TRBJ2-3; D is possibly TRBD1 or TRBD2 (5 bases each). Germline CDR1 is SGHTA and CDR2 is FQGNSA. Trimming removed 4 bases from V and 2 bases from J, with 10 bases in between. The CDR3 consists of 14 residues. The CDR3 nucleotides read TGTGCCAGCAGCTGGGGACCGAACACAGATACGCAGTATTTT. It encodes CASSWGPNTDTQYF.

This clonotype occurred a few times. The CDR3 DNA reads TGCGCCAGCAGCCAAGAGGCTAACAGGGGGCGCATTGGTGGCTACACCTTC. The encoded protein is CASSQEANRGRIGGYTF. The rearrangement uses TRBV4-3 and TRBJ1-2; 9 bases agree with TRBD1. The junction had 12 bases not matched to a gene; V was cut back by 0 bases and J by 7 bases. Germline CDR1 reads LGHNA; CDR2 reads YSLEER. The CDR3 has 17 residues.

This clonotype was picked up many times. The chain employs TRBV5-4 and TRBJ2-2, with 11 bases aligning to TRBD2. The V gene end was trimmed by 4 bases and the J gene end by 2 bases; junction bases not matched to a gene: 13. The CDR3 extends over 19 amino acids. CDR1 and CDR2 from the germline V gene are SGHNT and YYREEE (reference sequence). The CDR3 loop reads CASSQYIHSGGANTGELFF. The CDR3, as DNA: TGTGCCAGCAGCCAGTACATACATAGCGGGGGGGCCAACACCGGGGAGCTGTTTTTT.

The chain uses TRBV5-1 and TRBJ2-3; D remains ambiguous. The CDR3 sequence is 14 residues long. In germline, CDR1 is SGHRS, CDR2 YFSETQ. Trimming left V 0 bases short and J 1 base short, with 6 bases between. The CDR3 sequence: CASSLAAGTDTQYF. CDR3 DNA: TGCGCCAGCAGCTTGGCGGCAGGCACAGATACGCAGTATTTT.

This clonotype has ten or more counts. The chain combines TRBV4-3 with TRBJ1-4; tentatively, D is TRBD1 (5 bases). The germline V gene encodes CDR1 LGHNA and CDR2 YSLEER. This CDR3 comprises 16 residues. The V end lost 4 bases, the J end lost 4 bases, and 16 bases lay between the germline ends. The CDR3 region has the DNA TGCGCCAGCAGCCTGAGATGGGGCAGACTTAATGAAAAACTGTTTTTT. It specifies CASSLRWGRLNEKLFF.

This chain uses TRBV27 with TRBJ1-1; a possible D gene is TRBD1 (5 bases). This CDR3 has 15 amino acids. CDR1 is MNHEY, CDR2 SMNVEV, per germline (reference sequence). The ends were cut back, 2 bases at V and 1 base at J, with 11 bases in the middle. As DNA, the CDR3 is TGTGCCAGCAGTTTAATGGGACCGACGAACACTGAAGCTTTCTTT. Translating it yields CASSLMGPTNTEAFF.

The rearrangement uses TRBV7-2 and TRBJ2-2; D is perhaps TRBD1 (6 bases). V was cut by 5 bases and J by 1 base, with 14 bases left in between. Germline V gene sequence: CDR1 SGHTA, CDR2 FQGNSA. There are 16 residues in the CDR3. The CDR3 loop reads CASSPQPGQNTGELFF. The CDR3 nucleotides are TGTGCCAGCAGCCCCCAACCGGGACAGAACACCGGGGAGCTGTTTTTT.

The gene calls are TRBV10-3 and TRBJ1-3, with a tentative D call TRBD1 (5 bases). CDR3 length: 12 amino acids. Trimming took 8 bases from V and 5 from J, leaving 10 bases between them. Germline assignment: CDR1 ENHRY and CDR2 SYGVKD. CDR3 protein: CAILDRRNTIYF. DNA of the CDR3: TGTGCCATCCTTGACAGACGAAACACCATATATTTT.

This clonotype was seen a handful of times. This chain uses TRBV7-2 with TRBJ2-4, with 7 nucleotides matching TRBD1. Per the germline V gene, CDR1 is SGHTA and CDR2 is FQGNSA. This CDR3 is built from 19 residues. V was pared by 1 base and J by 1 base, with 13 bases of the junction left unmatched. The CDR3 DNA is TGTGCCAGCAGCTTAGGAGGCAGGGGGACCATGTTGGCCAAAAACATTCAGTACTTC. Encoded protein: CASSLGGRGTMLAKNIQYF.

The CDR3 sequence: CASSSTPRYGYTF. In DNA form, the CDR3 reads TGCGCCAGCAGCTCGACCCCCCGCTATGGCTACACCTTC. The genes are TRBV5-1 and TRBJ1-2; D not resolved. Germline V gene sequence: CDR1 SGHRS, CDR2 YFSETQ. V lost 3 bases and J lost 4, with 10 bases in between. CDR3 length: 13 residues. Supplemented by reference TRBV5-1 and TRBJ1-2, the full variable domain reads KAGVTQTPRYLIKTRGQQVTLSCSPISGHRSVSWYQQTPGQGLQFLFEYFSETQRNKGNFPGRFSGRQFSNSRSEMNVSTLELGDSALYLCASSSTPRYGYTFGSGTRLTVV.

This chain joins TRBV5-1 and TRBJ2-2; D is possibly TRBD1 (6 bases). In germline, CDR1 is SGHRS, CDR2 YFSETQ. The CDR3 has 13 amino acids. Trimming removed 7 bases from V and 5 bases from J, with 12 bases in between. CDR3 amino acids: CASLDRPTGELFF. The CDR3 bases are TGCGCCAGCTTGGACAGACCGACCGGGGAGCTGTTTTTT. Full variable domain (missing parts from reference TRBV5-1 and TRBJ2-2): KAGVTQTPRYLIKTRGQQVTLSCSPISGHRSVSWYQQTPGQGLQFLFEYFSETQRNKGNFPGRFSGRQFSNSRSEMNVSTLELGDSALYLCASLDRPTGELFFGEGSRLTVL.

There are a few counts of this clonotype. V is TRBV21-1 and J is TRBJ2-1; the tabulated D call, TRBD1, remains unverified against the DNA. TRBV21-1 represents a pseudogene. The CDR3 runs 15 residues. Here the CDR3 DNA reads TGTGCCAGCGGAGACGGGACAGGGGTACACAATGAGCAGTTCTTC. It encodes CASGDGTGVHNEQFF.

V is TRBV20-1 and J is TRBJ2-1, with 7 bases fitting TRBD2. Trimming at V came to 1 base and at J to 3 bases, leaving 3 bases not matched to a gene. This CDR3 spans 14 amino acids. Germline loops: CDR1 DFQATT, CDR2 SNEGSKA (reference sequence). CDR3 DNA sequence: TGCAGTGCTAGAGTCGGACTAGGCTACAATGAGCAGTTCTTC. Protein sequence: CSARVGLGYNEQFF.